This entry lists 4 T cell receptor beta chains sequenced from one sample in a study of radiotherapy plus CTLA-4 blockade in lung cancer. Some clones are missing from TCRdb's copy, which holds only in-frame ones; the method was immunoSEQ multiplex PCR. The repertoire holds 65,000 to 95,000 clones, 70% to 90% seen once, with over 0.85% in the top ten. Material: peripheral blood, obtained from a patient treated with radiotherapy plus ipilimumab. The receptors derive from a human donor with non-small cell lung cancer who had stable disease on radiotherapy plus ipilimumab.

The rearrangement uses TRBV11-3 and TRBJ2-5; 8 bases are shared with TRBD2. Per the germline V gene, CDR1 is SGHNT and CDR2 is YENEEA. The CDR3 is made up of 15 amino acids. V was clipped by 3 bases and J by 2 bases; unmatched bases: 5. The CDR3 DNA is TGTGCCAGCAGCTTGAGCGGGAGTCATCAAGAGACCCAGTACTTC. It specifies CASSLSGSHQETQYF.

The chain combines TRBV5-1 with TRBJ2-1; weak D call: TRBD1 (6 bases). Germline V gene data show CDR1 as SGHRS and CDR2 as YFSETQ. Trimming removed 0 bases from V and 4 bases from J, with 8 bases in between. The CDR3 is 14 residues long. The CDR3 region has the DNA TGCGCCAGCAGCTTGGATACAGGGTACAATGAGCAGTTCTTC. Translated, it gives CASSLDTGYNEQFF.

The chain couples TRBV11-2 to TRBJ2-3; 7 positions agree with TRBD2. Germline-derived CDR1 and CDR2 are SGHAT and FQNNGV. The CDR3 length is 15 residues. V gave up 2 bases and J gave up 6 bases; unmatched junction bases: 8. In nucleotides, the CDR3 is TGTGCCAGCAGCTTAAACGGCGGGGGTTTGGATACGCAGTATTTT. It specifies CASSLNGGGLDTQYF.

V is TRBV7-3 and J is TRBJ2-2, with TRBD2 matching over 9 bases. CDR1 is SGHTA, CDR2 FQGTGA, per germline. The trim removed 1 base at V and 4 bases at J, leaving 4 bases unmatched. CDR3 length equals 16 residues. CDR3 loop: CASSLKAGGVTGELFF. In DNA form, the CDR3 reads TGTGCCAGCAGCTTAAAAGCGGGAGGTGTCACCGGGGAGCTGTTTTTT.